Presented here are 23 T cell receptor beta chains from one specimen sequenced in a study of T-cell reconstitution after alpha-beta-depleted transplantation in children. The TCRbeta library was prepared with unique molecular identifiers. TCRdb fed the PCR reads into MiXCR, producing one record per CDR3 protein. Of 83,000 or so distinct CDR3 sequences listed, 7% to 10% are singletons. This specimen was PBMCs from the stem cell graft donor, taken from the stem cell graft. These receptors all stem from a human donor who donated a stem cell graft to a child with congenital amegakaryocytic thrombocytopenia.

Ten or more counts support this clonotype. J is TRBJ2-2 and V is TRBV24-1; D might be TRBD1 or TRBD2, each matching 5 bases. The V end was cut by 5 bases, the J end by 8 bases, with 14 bases between. CDR1 is KGHDR and CDR2 is SFDVKD in the germline V gene. This CDR3 contains 14 residues. The DNA of the CDR3 is TGTGCCACCAGTGCCCCCGGGACCATAGGGGAGCTGTTTTTT. Translating it yields CATSAPGTIGELFF.

This chain joins TRBV6-2 or TRBV6-3 and TRBJ2-6, with TRBD1 as a possible D gene (5 bases). V was clipped by 6 bases and J by 0 bases, with 21 bases between them. The germline gives CDR1 MNHEY, CDR2 SVGEGT. CDR3 length: 19 residues. As DNA, the CDR3 is TGTGCCAGCAGACTGCTAGGCGTCGGACACTACTCTGGGGCCAACGTCCTGACTTTC. It codes for CASRLLGVGHYSGANVLTF.

This clonotype occurred many times. V and J are TRBV9 and TRBJ1-6; 7 bases align to TRBD1. J lost 8 bases, V lost 4 bases, and 3 bases had no gene match. Germline CDR1 SGDLS, CDR2 YYNGEE. The CDR3 is 13 residues long. CDR3 nucleotide sequence: TGTGCCAGCAGCTTCCAGGGGGATTCACCCCTCCACTTT. The encoded protein is CASSFQGDSPLHF.

In its sample, this clonotype was seen many times. J is TRBJ1-2 and V is TRBV12-3 or TRBV12-4; D is possibly TRBD1 (6 bases). This CDR3 is built from 13 residues. Trimming left V 6 bases short and J 0 bases short, with 8 bases between. CDR3 residues: CASSRTANYGYTF. CDR3 DNA: TGTGCCAGCAGCCGGACAGCTAACTATGGCTACACCTTC.

This clonotype was counted many times. For the CDR3, the DNA is TGTGCCAGCAGCCCCACACGGGTCTCCTACGAGCAGTACTTC. Protein: CASSPTRVSYEQYF. The chain links TRBV3-1 to TRBJ2-7; D remains unclear. This CDR3 region has 14 residues. Between the trimmed V and J ends, which lost 4 bases and 0 bases, there was a span of 10 bases. The germline V gene has CDR1 LGHDT and CDR2 YNNKEL (reference sequence).

The chain joins TRBV12-3 or TRBV12-4 to TRBJ1-1; D gene uncertain. The CDR3 is 13 amino acids. V lost 6 bases, J lost 0 bases, and 8 bases lay in between. The CDR3 coding sequence is TGTGCCAGCAGGGGATCTTTGAACACTGAAGCTTTCTTT. It translates to CASRGSLNTEAFF.

This clonotype was seen many times. J is TRBJ2-5 and V is TRBV25-1; unclear D gene. The CDR3 is 11 residues long. Trimming removed 1 base at V and 5 bases at J, with 2 bases between. CDR1 is MGHDK and CDR2 is SYGVNS in the germline V gene. The CDR3 is CASSEWETQYF. The CDR3 nucleotides are TGTGCCAGCAGTGAATGGGAGACCCAGTACTTC. The whole variable domain, filled in from reference TRBV25-1 and TRBJ2-5, reads EADIYQTPRYLVIGTGKKITLECSQTMGHDKMYWYQQDPGMELHLIHYSYGVNSTEKGDLSSESTVSRIRTEHFPLTLESARPSHTSQYLCASSEWETQYFGPGTRLLVL.

There are many counts of this clonotype. This chain uses TRBV3-1 with TRBJ2-2, with 7 bases identical to TRBD2. The CDR3 consists of 15 residues. Per the germline V gene, CDR1 is LGHDT and CDR2 is YNNKEL (reference sequence). The V and J ends lost 1 base and 5 bases, in that order; junction bases with no gene match: 4. DNA of the CDR3: TGTGCCAGCAGCCAAGCGGGGGGTGGAACCGGGGAGCTGTTTTTT. Translation: CASSQAGGGTGELFF.

This clonotype was seen ten or more times. The rearrangement uses TRBV14 and TRBJ2-1, with D unresolved. The germline V and J ends were trimmed by 1 base and 8 bases, with 9 bases remaining between them. The CDR3 contains 13 residues. The V gene's germline CDR1 is SGHDN and CDR2 FVKESK. CDR3 sequence: CASSQAPPYEQFF. Here the CDR3 DNA reads TGTGCCAGCAGCCAAGCCCCCCCTTATGAGCAGTTCTTC.

This clonotype was counted many times. The chain couples TRBV7-9 to TRBJ2-3; D call uncertain. V dropped 5 bases and J dropped 3 bases, with 9 bases sitting between them. CDR3 size: 13 residues. Germline loops: CDR1 SEHNR, CDR2 FQNEAQ (reference sequence). In nucleotides, the CDR3 is TGTGCCAGCAGCATCGAGAGTACAGATACGCAGTATTTT. Translating it yields CASSIESTDTQYF. Combining the CDR3 with reference TRBV7-9 and TRBJ2-3 gives the whole variable domain DTGVSQNPRHKITKRGQNVTFRCDPISEHNRLYWYRQTLGQGPEFLTYFQNEAQLEKSRLLSDRFSAERPKGSFSTLEIQRTEQGDSAMYLCASSIESTDTQYFGPGTRLTVL.

This clonotype was seen at least ten times. This sequence joins TRBV11-2 and TRBJ2-1, with D tentatively TRBD1 (5 bases). This CDR3 has 14 amino acids. V was cut by 1 base and J by 9 bases, with 13 bases left in between. From germline, CDR1 is SGHAT and CDR2 FQNNGV. Here the CDR3 reads CASSLGAGIGEQFF. CDR3 nucleotides: TGTGCCAGCAGCTTAGGAGCAGGGATTGGTGAGCAGTTCTTC.

This clonotype has a handful of counts. The rearrangement uses TRBV5-6 and TRBJ1-5; D gene ambiguous. CDR3 size: 14 residues. Germline CDR1 reads SGHDT; CDR2 reads YYEEEE. V was shortened by 4 bases and J by 0 bases, with 8 bases between the two germline ends. The CDR3: CASSHDHSNQPQHF. The CDR3, as DNA: TGTGCCAGCAGCCACGATCATAGCAATCAGCCCCAGCATTTT.

This clonotype was detected many times. The chain carries TRBV4-1 and TRBJ2-2; 11 bases fit TRBD1. The CDR3 consists of 16 residues. After removal of 1 base from V and 6 bases from J, the junction contained 4 bases not matched to a gene. Germline V lookup: CDR1 MGHRA, CDR2 YSYEKL. In DNA, the CDR3 is TGCGCCAGCAGCCAAGGGTCGGGACAGGGGGCCGGGGAGCTGTTTTTT. Its protein is CASSQGSGQGAGELFF.

At least ten counts were recorded for this clonotype. J is TRBJ2-3 and V is TRBV2; 9 bases map to TRBD1. Germline CDR1 is SNHLY and CDR2 is FYNNEI. The junction had 11 bases not matched to a gene; V was cut back by 6 bases and J by 4 bases. The CDR3 is made up of 16 amino acids. The CDR3 bases are TGTGCCAGCAGACCTGGTGGGACAGGGATCGCAGATACGCAGTATTTT. It codes for CASRPGGTGIADTQYF.

This clonotype occurred many times. The gene calls are TRBV3-1 and TRBJ2-5; perhaps D is TRBD1 or TRBD2 (6 bases each). This CDR3 is built from 15 residues. V lost 2 bases and J lost 5, with 15 bases in between. Germline CDR1 is LGHDT and CDR2 is YNNKEL (reference sequence). This chain's CDR3 is CASSQNRGGRETQYF. The CDR3 region has the DNA TGTGCCAGCAGCCAAAACAGAGGGGGGCGGGAGACCCAGTACTTC.

This clonotype was observed at least ten times. This chain uses TRBV12-3 or TRBV12-4 with TRBJ1-5, with TRBD1 matching 11 bases. The CDR3 contains 16 residues. The ends lost 5 bases at V and 2 bases at J; junction bases unmatched: 5. The CDR3: CASSRTGGTGNQPQHF. The DNA for the CDR3 is TGTGCCAGCAGTCGGACAGGGGGCACGGGCAATCAGCCCCAGCATTTT.

At least ten counts were recorded for this clonotype. The chain combines TRBV20-1 with TRBJ2-3, with 7 bases matching TRBD2. After removal of 3 bases from V and 2 bases from J, the junction contained 5 bases not matched to a gene. The CDR3 has 14 amino acids. Per the germline V gene, CDR1 is DFQATT and CDR2 is SNEGSKA (reference sequence). The CDR3 is CSARGLPDTDTQYF. The CDR3 DNA is TGCAGTGCTAGGGGACTACCTGACACAGATACGCAGTATTTT.

This clonotype came up many times. This sequence joins TRBV4-1 and TRBJ2-1; 10 bases are a match to TRBD2. The V segment lost 4 bases and the J segment 4 bases; nucleotides outside the gene matches: 1. The CDR3 is 14 amino acids. Germline CDR1 reads MGHRA; CDR2 reads YSYEKL. The CDR3 region has the DNA TGCGCCAGCAGCCTGGGACTAGCGTACAATGAGCAGTTCTTC. It codes for CASSLGLAYNEQFF.

Many counts were recorded for this clonotype. The chain has TRBV12-3 or TRBV12-4 and TRBJ1-1; D gene ambiguous. Deletions cut 5 bases from V and 1 base from J, with 17 bases between. The CDR3 is made up of 16 amino acids. CDR3 residues: CASSTPEGEANTEAFF. The CDR3 DNA follows: TGTGCCAGCAGTACCCCCGAGGGAGAAGCGAACACTGAAGCTTTCTTT.

The table lists this clonotype with many counts. The V and J genes are TRBV5-1 and TRBJ1-1; no reliable D call. Trimming took off 4 bases at V and 4 bases at J, with 14 bases between the two ends. CDR1 SGHRS and CDR2 YFSETQ come from the germline V gene. The CDR3 contains 14 residues. The CDR3 DNA follows: TGCGCCAGCAGCCCCCACGGAGAAGCCACTGAAGCTTTCTTT. Translating it yields CASSPHGEATEAFF. The full variable domain, in which reference TRBV5-1 and TRBJ1-1 provide the parts outside the CDR3, is KAGVTQTPRYLIKTRGQQVTLSCSPISGHRSVSWYQQTPGQGLQFLFEYFSETQRNKGNFPGRFSGRQFSNSRSEMNVSTLELGDSALYLCASSPHGEATEAFFGQGTRLTVV.

The chain carries TRBV18 and TRBJ1-1; TRBD1 is a possible D gene (5 bases). Per the germline V gene, CDR1 is KGHSH and CDR2 is LQKENI. V lost 2 bases and J 3 bases, leaving 10 bases between the germline ends. This CDR3 has 14 residues. CDR3 in DNA: TGTGCCAGCTCACCAAAACGGGGGGACACTGAAGCTTTCTTT. Its protein product is CASSPKRGDTEAFF. Filled out from reference TRBV18 and TRBJ1-1, the complete variable domain reads NAGVMQNPRHLVRRRGQEARLRCSPMKGHSHVYWYRQLPEEGLKFMVYLQKENIIDESGMPKERFSAEFPKEGPSILRIQQVVRGDSAAYFCASSPKRGDTEAFFGQGTRLTVV.

This clonotype appeared many times. This chain uses TRBV2 with TRBJ2-3; 7 bases match TRBD1. In germline, CDR1 is SNHLY, CDR2 FYNNEI. The CDR3 contains 14 residues. The V segment lost 3 bases and the J segment 0 bases; nucleotides outside the gene matches: 0. The CDR3 spells CASSEDRSTDTQYF. The DNA for the CDR3 is TGTGCCAGCAGTGAGGACAGGAGCACAGATACGCAGTATTTT. Supplemented by reference TRBV2 and TRBJ2-3, the full variable domain reads EPEVTQTPSHQVTQMGQEVILRCVPISNHLYFYWYRQILGQKVEFLVSFYNNEISEKSEIFDDQFSVERPDGSNFTLKIRSTKLEDSAMYFCASSEDRSTDTQYFGPGTRLTVL.

This clonotype was observed at least ten times. The rearrangement joins TRBV7-2 to TRBJ2-1; D is perhaps TRBD1 or TRBD2 (6 bases each). Trimming removed 2 bases at V and 2 bases at J, with 16 bases between. The CDR3 sequence is 17 residues long. Germline V gene data show CDR1 as SGHTA and CDR2 as FQGNSA. CDR3 amino acids: CASSLQGGGPPYNEQFF. The DNA of the CDR3 is TGTGCCAGCAGCTTACAAGGAGGGGGGCCCCCCTACAATGAGCAGTTCTTC.